Below, 3 T cell receptor beta chains from the same sample are listed, as sequenced in a study of T cells in Graves' hyperthyroidism and ophthalmopathy. RNA transcripts gave rise to amplified TCR beta CDR3 regions. TCR CDR3 underwent first-round RT-PCR with the HTBI primer set. TCRdb used MiXCR to reprocess the multiplex PCR reads, holding one entry per CDR3 protein. The sample has roughly 500,000 distinct CDR3 sequences, about 20% seen once. The sample consisted of blood. Receptors originate from a woman in her 70s with Graves' ophthalmopathy.

This clonotype was counted only a few times. The V and J genes are TRBV10-3 and TRBJ2-1; D remains unclear. Germline CDR1 reads ENHRY; CDR2 reads SYGVKD. Trimming took 4 bases from V and 10 from J, leaving 14 bases between them. The length of the CDR3 is 13 residues. The CDR3: CAISVVSDLEQFF. CDR3 nucleotides: TGTGCCATCAGTGTGGTTTCCGACCTCGAGCAGTTCTTC.

The V and J genes are TRBV3-1 and TRBJ2-5, with TRBD2 identical over 15 bases. The CDR3 loop spans 16 amino acids. V was pared by 4 bases and J by 4 bases, with 4 bases of the junction left unmatched. Germline V gene data show CDR1 as LGHDT and CDR2 as YNNKEL (reference sequence). This CDR3 is CASSLPGLAGGETQYF. As DNA, the CDR3 is TGTGCCAGCAGCCTCCCGGGACTAGCGGGAGGAGAGACCCAGTACTTC.

J is TRBJ2-4 and V is TRBV3-1, with D unresolved. Germline CDR1 reads LGHDT; CDR2 reads YNNKEL (reference sequence). The V end lost 1 base, the J end lost 1 base, and 14 bases lay between the germline ends. This CDR3 contains 17 residues. The CDR3 DNA follows: TGTGCCAGCAGCCAAGTCGGGTGGGGTCCGGCCAAAAACATTCAGTACTTC. Protein product: CASSQVGWGPAKNIQYF.